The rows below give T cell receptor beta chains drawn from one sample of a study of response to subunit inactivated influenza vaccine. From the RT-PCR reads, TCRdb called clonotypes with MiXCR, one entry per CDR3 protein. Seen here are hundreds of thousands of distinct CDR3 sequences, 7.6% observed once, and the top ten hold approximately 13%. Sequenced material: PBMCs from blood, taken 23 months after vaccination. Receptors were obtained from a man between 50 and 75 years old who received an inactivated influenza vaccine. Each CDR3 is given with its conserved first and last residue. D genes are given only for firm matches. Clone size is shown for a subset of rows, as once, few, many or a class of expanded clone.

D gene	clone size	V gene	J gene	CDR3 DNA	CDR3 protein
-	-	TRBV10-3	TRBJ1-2	TGTGCCATCAGTGAGTCTACAGACCCTTATTTTCAAACTAACTATGGCTACACCTTC	CAISESTDPYFQTNYGYTF
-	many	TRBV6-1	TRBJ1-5	TGTGCCAGCAGCCGGGGCATTAATAGCAATCAGCCCCAGCATTTT	CASSRGINSNQPQHF
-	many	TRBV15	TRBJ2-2	TGTGCCACCAGCAGAGATAAAGGAGTGAACACCGGGGAGCTGTTTTTT	CATSRDKGVNTGELFF
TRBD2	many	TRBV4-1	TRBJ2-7	TGCGCCAGCAGAATAGGACTAGCGGGTACCTACGAGCAGTACTTC	CASRIGLAGTYEQYF
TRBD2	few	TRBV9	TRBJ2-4	TGTGCCAGCAGCTCTAGCGGAGGACTAGCCAAAAACATTCAGTACTTC	CASSSSGGLAKNIQYF
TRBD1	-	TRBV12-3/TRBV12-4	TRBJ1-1	TGTGCCAGCCTAGTCTTTTTAGGGGGACAGGGGGAAGCTTTCTTT	CASLVFLGGQGEAFF
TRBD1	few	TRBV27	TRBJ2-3	TGTGCCAGCAGTTTGATGACAGGGGCCGCAGATACGCAGTATTTT	CASSLMTGAADTQYF
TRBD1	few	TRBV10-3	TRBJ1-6	TGTGCCATCAGTGTCTTACAGGGGGCAGATTCACCCCTCCACTTT	CAISVLQGADSPLHF
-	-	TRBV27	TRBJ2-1	TGTGCCAGCAGTATGGGAGTCGCCTACAATGAGCAGTTCTTC	CASSMGVAYNEQFF
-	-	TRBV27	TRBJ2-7	TGTGCCAGCAGATGGACCTCAATAGGGGCTTATGGAGTCCACGAGCAGTACTTC	CASRWTSIGAYGVHEQYF
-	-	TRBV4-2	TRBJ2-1	TGTGCCAGCAGCCACCTGGGGGGCGAGGAGCAGTTCTTC	CASSHLGGEEQFF
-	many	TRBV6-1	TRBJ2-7	TGTGCCAGCAGGGGTTATACAGGGAGTACGACCTACGAGCAGTACTTC	CASRGYTGSTTYEQYF
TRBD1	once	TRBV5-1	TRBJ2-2	TGCGCCAGCAGCAGAGACAGGGGGAACACCGGGGAGCCGTTTTTT	CASSRDRGNTGEPFF
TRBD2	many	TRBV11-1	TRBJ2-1	TGTGCCAGCAGCCCTGGGACTAGCGGACTCAATGAGCAGTTCTTC	CASSPGTSGLNEQFF
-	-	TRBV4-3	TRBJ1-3	TGCGCCAGCAGCCAAACTCAGGGGTTCCCTGGAAACACCATATATTTT	CASSQTQGFPGNTIYF
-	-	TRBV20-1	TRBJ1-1	TGCAGTGCTAGACCTATCGAAAACACTGAAGCTCTCTTT	CSARPIENTEALF
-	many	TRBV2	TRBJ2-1	TGTGCCAGCAGTGCTAGACCCTTGGGGTATGAGCAGTTCTTC	CASSARPLGYEQFF
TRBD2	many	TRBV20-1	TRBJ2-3	TGCAGTTCTTCCGGGACTAGCGGGACCCAGCCCCCAGATACGCAGTATTTT	CSSSGTSGTQPPDTQYF
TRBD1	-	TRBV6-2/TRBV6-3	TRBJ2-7	TGTGCCAGCAGTCGACGCCCGGGACAGGGTTCCTACGAGCAGTACTTC	CASSRRPGQGSYEQYF
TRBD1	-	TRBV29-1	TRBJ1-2	TGCAGCGTTGAAGATCCGGACAGGAACTATGGCTACACCTTC	CSVEDPDRNYGYTF
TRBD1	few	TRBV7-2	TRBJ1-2	TGTGCCAGCAGCTCCCAGGGGGCTACCCGTTTGGGGGGTGGCTACACCTTC	CASSSQGATRLGGGYTF
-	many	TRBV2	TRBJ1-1	TGTGCCAGCAGGGCCGGAGGGTATACTGAAGCTTTCTTT	CASRAGGYTEAFF
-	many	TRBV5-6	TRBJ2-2	TGTGCCAGCAGGTTTGGGGGGATCGGATCCGGGGAGCTGTTTTTT	CASRFGGIGSGELFF
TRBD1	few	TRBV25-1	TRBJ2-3	TGTGCCAGCAGTGAATACCCGACAGGGGGATTAGCTCTCACAGATACGCAGTATTTT	CASSEYPTGGLALTDTQYF
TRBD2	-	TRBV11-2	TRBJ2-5	TGTGCCAGCAGCCCCCACCCTCTAGCGGGGGGGCCACGGGAGACCCAGTACTTC	CASSPHPLAGGPRETQYF
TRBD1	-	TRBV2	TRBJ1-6	TGTGCCAGCACTACGGGGACAGGGATTAATTCACCCCTCCACTTT	CASTTGTGINSPLHF
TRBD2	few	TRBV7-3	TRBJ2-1	TGTGCCAGCAGCTTATTTCCTAGCGGGAGGGCCGATGAGCAGTTCTTC	CASSLFPSGRADEQFF
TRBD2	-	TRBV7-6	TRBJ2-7	TGTGCCAGCAGCTCTATAGCGGGAGTCACCTACGAGCAGTACTTC	CASSSIAGVTYEQYF
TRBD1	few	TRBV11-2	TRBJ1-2	TGTGCCAGCAGCTTGACAGGGGGGGAAAACTATGGCTACACCTTC	CASSLTGGENYGYTF
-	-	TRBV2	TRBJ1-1	TGTGCCAGCAGTGCGTCAGGGATACAAGCTTTCTTT	CASSASGIQAFF
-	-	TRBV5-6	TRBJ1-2	TGTGCCAGCAGCTTGCCCGACAGGAGCTATGGCTACACCTTC	CASSLPDRSYGYTF
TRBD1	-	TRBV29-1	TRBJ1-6	TGCAGCGCCGGGACAGATTCACCCCTCCACTTT	CSAGTDSPLHF
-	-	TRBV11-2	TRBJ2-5	TGTGCCAGCAGCTTAGACTTCTATTCTTGGGCGGAAGAGACCCAGTACTTC	CASSLDFYSWAEETQYF
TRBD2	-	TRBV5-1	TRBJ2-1	TGCGCCAGCAGCACCTCGACTAGCGGGAGCTCCTACAATGAGCAGTTCTTC	CASSTSTSGSSYNEQFF
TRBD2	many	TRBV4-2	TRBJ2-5	TGTGCCAGCAGCCAAGATAGGAACGAGCGGGGGTACTTC	CASSQDRNERGYF
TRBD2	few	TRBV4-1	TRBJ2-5	TGCGCCAGCAGCGAGACTAGCGGGGGGTCGGAGACCCAGTACTTC	CASSETSGGSETQYF
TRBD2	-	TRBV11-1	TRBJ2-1	TGTGCCAGCAGCGCTGGGGGGACTAGCGGCCTTCTACCTTACAATGAGCAGTTCTTC	CASSAGGTSGLLPYNEQFF
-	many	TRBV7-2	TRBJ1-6	TGTGCCAGCAGCCTAGGGGATTCACCCCTCCACTTT	CASSLGDSPLHF
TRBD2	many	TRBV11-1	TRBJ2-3	TGTGCCAGCAGCTTAACGCTAGCGGGGGGAACAGATACGCAGTATTTT	CASSLTLAGGTDTQYF
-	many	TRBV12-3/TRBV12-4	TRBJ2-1	TGTGCCAGCAGTTACAAGTTTCCCTACAATGAGCAGTTCTTC	CASSYKFPYNEQFF
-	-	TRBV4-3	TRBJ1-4	TGCGCCAGCAGCCAAGTATACGCAACTAATGGAAAACTGTTTTTT	CASSQVYATNGKLFF
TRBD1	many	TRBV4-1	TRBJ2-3	TGCGCCAGCAGCCGGTATGGGACAGGGAGTACAGATACGCAGTATTTT	CASSRYGTGSTDTQYF
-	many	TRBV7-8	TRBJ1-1	TGTGCCAGCAGCTTAGGGCAGGGAAGGGCTGAAGCTTTCTTT	CASSLGQGRAEAFF
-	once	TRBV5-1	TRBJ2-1	TGCGCCAGCAGCCTGGATACTAGATACAATGAGCAGTTCTTC	CASSLDTRYNEQFF
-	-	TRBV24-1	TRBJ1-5	TGTGCCACCAGTGATCCGGATCAGCCCCAGCATTTT	CATSDPDQPQHF
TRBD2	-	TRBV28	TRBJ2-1	TGTGCCAGCAGTGAGAACGTAGCGGGGATTAAGTTCTTC	CASSENVAGIKFF
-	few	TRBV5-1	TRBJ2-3	TGCGCCAGCAGCACCGGAGAAGCGAGTGATACGCAGTATTTT	CASSTGEASDTQYF
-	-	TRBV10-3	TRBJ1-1	TGTGCCAACAGTGATAAGGGGACCGGGAACCCGTCCACTGAAGCTTTCTTT	CANSDKGTGNPSTEAFF
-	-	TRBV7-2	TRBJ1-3	TGTGCCAGCAGCTTAGGGGAGTGGGGAAACACCATATATTTT	CASSLGEWGNTIYF
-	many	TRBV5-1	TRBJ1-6	TGCGCCAGCAGCTTGGAGTATAATTCACCCCTCCACTTT	CASSLEYNSPLHF
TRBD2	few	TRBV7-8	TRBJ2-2	TGTGCCAGCAGCCCAGACGGGGGGACTGTCACCGGGGAGCTGTTTTTT	CASSPDGGTVTGELFF
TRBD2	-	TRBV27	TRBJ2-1	TGTGCCAGCAGTCCGAGCGGGATAACTTACAATGAGCAGTTCTTC	CASSPSGITYNEQFF
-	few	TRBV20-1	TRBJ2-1	TGCAGTGCTCCCGGACTGGGGACGGGTTCCAATGAGCAGTTCTTC	CSAPGLGTGSNEQFF
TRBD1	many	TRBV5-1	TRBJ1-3	TGCGCCAGCAGCTTTTCGGACAGGGGAGGGCTCTCTGGAAACACCATATATTTT	CASSFSDRGGLSGNTIYF
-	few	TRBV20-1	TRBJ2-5	TGCAGTGCTTTAAGGTTGGGGATCCAAGAGACCCAGTACTTC	CSALRLGIQETQYF
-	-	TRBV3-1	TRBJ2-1	TGTGCCAGCAGCCAAGACGGCAGACTGTCCTCCTACAATGAGCAGTTCTTC	CASSQDGRLSSYNEQFF
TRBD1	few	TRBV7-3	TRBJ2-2	TGTGCCAGCAGCCCGAGACAGGGGATCGACACCGGGGAGCTGTTTTTT	CASSPRQGIDTGELFF
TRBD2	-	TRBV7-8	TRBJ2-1	TGTGCCAGCAGCTTAGCGCTGAGCGGGAGCTCCTACAATGAGCAGTTCTTC	CASSLALSGSSYNEQFF